This T cell receptor beta chain is from a study of blood T cell repertoires in COVID-19. Germline CDR1 SGHAT, CDR2 FQDESV (reference sequence). V lost 3 bases, J lost 6 bases, and 4 bases stayed unmatched. The CDR3 extends over 15 amino acids. Residents of under 25 US areas, aged roughly 18 to 90 years, made up the participants. TCRdb's table, derived via immunoSEQ multiplex PCR, lists solely in-frame clones and lacks some. The table has roughly 280,000 clones, nearly 90% seen once. This sequence originates from a woman aged 60-75 years who had recovered from COVID-19. The material sequenced was PBMCs or T cells enriched from blood (not recorded which). The chain combines TRBV11-1 with TRBJ2-1; 11 bases fit TRBD2. This CDR3 is CASSFSGGAFNEQFF. The CDR3 nucleotides read TGTGCCAGCAGCTTTAGCGGGGGGGCCTTCAATGAGCAGTTCTTC.